This T cell receptor (beta chain) emerged from a study of T cell repertoires in cytomegalovirus infection (dated by TCRdb to about 2019). The study in broad terms: Because public TCR beta signatures pointed to carriage of CMV infection together with the matching HLA type, the HLA type of each donor mattered for the analysis. Overall results and qualifications from the work: The ex vivo response was dominated by HLA-C-restricted CMV-specific TCR beta clonotypes, which also provided the single most frequent clonotype in two of eight donors. Cumulative frequency of public TCR beta family members discriminated carriers of CMV infection plus the relevant HLA type in this cohort and an independent approximately 370-donor cohort.

Reading the germline V gene (reference sequence) gives CDR1 SSHAT and CDR2 FNYEAQ. The CDR3 has 13 amino acids, counting the end cysteine and phenylalanine. The entry retains the CDR3 DNA only, 39 bases that are in frame from base 1. V loses 5 bases of germline sequence and J loses 7 bases, and the interval between the two ends is 14 bases. A note on this clonotype: Its antigen remains unidentified. No per-base quality is available; no much larger clone lies one base away.

TCRdb names Illumina HiSeq 1500 as the instrument used. TCRdb reanalyzed the raw reads on its own, using fastp at Q25 for trimming and MiXCR for clone calling, and kept in-frame beta chains. CDR3 protein sequences are deduplicated, and each keeps its most common genes and DNA. The table for this sample lists around 530,000 distinct CDR3 sequences; more than 15% of them were counted only once. More than 20% of the sample is in the top ten clones. This clonotype was obtained from a human donor in good health (CMV status not recorded). Some clones in this sample may be carry-over from other donors' samples. Sequencing input: CD8+ T cells from PBMCs. The rearrangement combines TRBV7-7 with TRBJ1-1, with TRBD1 perhaps the D gene, on 5 matching bases. The CDR3 has the sequence CASSADSTSEAFF. The bases are TGTGCCAGCAGCGCCGACAGTACAAGTGAAGCTTTCTTT.